Here is one TCR beta chain with its context. Its antigen remains unidentified. The V segment lost 5 bases and the J segment 2 bases; nucleotides outside the gene matches: 8. Per germline, CDR1 SSHAT and CDR2 FNYEAQ (reference sequence). This CDR3 is 16 amino acids long. TCRdb's table, derived via immunoSEQ multiplex PCR, lists solely in-frame clones and lacks some. The sample shows over 100,000 clones, 90% to 95% of them seen only once. This entry comes from a study of siplizumab effects on memory and regulatory T cells. Study results and limitations: Greater diversity than memory cells seemed evident in naive T cells, which also appeared to be major alloresponse contributors.

This chain connects TRBV7-7 to TRBJ2-1, with 8 bases that match TRBD2. The sequencing input was non-Treg CD4+ T cells sorted from blood. The sequence was obtained from a human donor in good health. CDR3 loop: CASSDVAGPPYNEQFF. The CDR3 DNA follows: TGTGCCAGCAGCGACGTAGCGGGGCCGCCCTACAATGAGCAGTTCTTC.